This TCR beta chain was identified during a study of blood T cell repertoires in COVID-19. The overall study: The origin of the acute and convalescent COVID-19 samples was the United States, Italy and Spain. Sample material is recorded as cDNA or gDNA derived from T cells, B-cell-depleted T cells, or PBMCs.

Original analysis: Amplification from reference gene primers served as the basis for estimated nucleated cell counts. Repertoires were generated with immunoSEQ multiplex PCR, while TCRdb's copy carries only in-frame clones and drops some. V and J calls and clone size come straight from that table; D and trimming were deduced from the DNA. This repertoire shows 250,000 to 300,000 clones, about nine tenths found once; its top ten account for less than 0.95%. The junction had 4 bases not matched to a gene; V was cut back by 4 bases and J by 4 bases. The CDR3 runs 13 residues. From germline, CDR1 is SGHRS and CDR2 YFSETQ.

The receptor was derived from a woman aged 40 to 49 who had recovered from COVID-19. Specimen: peripheral blood. The chain combines TRBV5-1 with TRBJ2-7; 8 nucleotides agree with TRBD1. CDR3 coding DNA: TGCGCCAGCAGCCCCCGACAGGGGTACGAGCAGTACTTC. Translating gives CASSPRQGYEQYF. The complete variable domain, with remaining parts taken from reference TRBV5-1 and TRBJ2-7, reads KAGVTQTPRYLIKTRGQQVTLSCSPISGHRSVSWYQQTPGQGLQFLFEYFSETQRNKGNFPGRFSGRQFSNSRSEMNVSTLELGDSALYLCASSPRQGYEQYFGPGTRLTVT.